This TCR beta chain was profiled in a study of CD8+CD57+ T cells in acquired aplastic anemia. Study overall: DNA per sorted CD4+ or CD8+ sample ranged roughly 0.18 to 30 ug, averaging roughly 3.5 ug.

Study-level results: Between the patient and control groups, CD8+ Simpson's diversity did not differ significantly. Patients and controls turned out to have some 30 CD8+ CDR3 sequences in common.

To note about this clonotype: Its antigen is as yet unknown.

Genomic DNA templated the TCR beta VDJ and CDR3 profiling. MiXCR, applied by TCRdb to the reads, yields one record per CDR3 protein. The repertoire holds 150,000 to 200,000 distinct CDR3 sequences, with 64% as singletons. This receptor was obtained from a human donor with severe aplastic anemia or a healthy control (not recorded which). Material for sequencing was sorted CD4+, CD8+, or CD8+CD57+ T cells (not recorded which) from PBMCs.

The chain's CDR3 is CAIDQGNNQPQHF. The CDR3 DNA follows: TGTGCCATAGATCAGGGGAACAATCAGCCCCAGCATTTT. The genes are TRBV7-9 and TRBJ1-5; D possibly corresponds to TRBD1 (6 bases). V was cut by 10 bases and J by 3 bases, with 13 bases left in between. The germline CDR1 and CDR2 sequences are SEHNR and FQNEAQ (reference sequence). The CDR3 is made up of 13 amino acids.